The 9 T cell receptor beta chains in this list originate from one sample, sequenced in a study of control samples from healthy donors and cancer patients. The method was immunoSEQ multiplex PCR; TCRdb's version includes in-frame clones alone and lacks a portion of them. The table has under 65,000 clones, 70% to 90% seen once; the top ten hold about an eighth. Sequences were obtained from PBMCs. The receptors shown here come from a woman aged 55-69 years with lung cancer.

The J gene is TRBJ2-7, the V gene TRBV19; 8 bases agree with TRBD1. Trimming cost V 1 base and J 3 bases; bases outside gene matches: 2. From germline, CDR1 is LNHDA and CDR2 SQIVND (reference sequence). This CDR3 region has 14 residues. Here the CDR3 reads CASSIATGVYEQYF. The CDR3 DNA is TGTGCCAGTAGTATAGCGACAGGGGTCTACGAGCAGTACTTC. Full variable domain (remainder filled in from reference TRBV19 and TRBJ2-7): DGGITQSPKYLFRKEGQNVTLSCEQNLNHDAMYWYRQDPGQGLRLIYYSQIVNDFQKGDIAEGYSVSREKKESFPLTVTSAQKNPTAFYLCASSIATGVYEQYFGPGTRLTVT.

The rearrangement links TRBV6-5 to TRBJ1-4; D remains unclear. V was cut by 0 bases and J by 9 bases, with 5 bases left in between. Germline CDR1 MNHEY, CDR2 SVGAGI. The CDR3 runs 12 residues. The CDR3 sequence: CASSYSGKKLFF. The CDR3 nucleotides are TGTGCCAGCAGTTACTCTGGCAAAAAACTGTTTTTT.

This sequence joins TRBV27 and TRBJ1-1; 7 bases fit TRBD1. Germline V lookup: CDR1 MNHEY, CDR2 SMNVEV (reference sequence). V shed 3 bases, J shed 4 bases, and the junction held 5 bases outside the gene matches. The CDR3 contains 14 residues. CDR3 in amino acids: CASSFIQGGTEAFF. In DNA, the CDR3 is TGTGCCAGCAGTTTCATCCAGGGGGGCACTGAAGCTTTCTTT.

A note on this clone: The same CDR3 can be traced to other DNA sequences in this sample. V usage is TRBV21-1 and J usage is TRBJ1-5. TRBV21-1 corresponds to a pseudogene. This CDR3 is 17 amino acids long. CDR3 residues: CASSNPDTKYYNQPQHF. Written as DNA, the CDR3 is TGTGCCAGTAGCAACCCAGACACGAAGTACTACAATCAGCCCCAGCATTTT.

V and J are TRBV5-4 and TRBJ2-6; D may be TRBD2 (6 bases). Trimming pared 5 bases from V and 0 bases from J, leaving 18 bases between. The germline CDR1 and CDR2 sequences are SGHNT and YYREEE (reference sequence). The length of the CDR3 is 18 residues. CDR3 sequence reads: CASRRGSGGTSGANVLTF. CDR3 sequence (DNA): TGTGCCAGCAGACGGGGGAGCGGAGGGACCTCTGGGGCCAACGTCCTGACTTTC.

DNA for the CDR3: TGCAGCGTTAGCGACGGCTACGAGCAGTACTTC. As protein: CSVSDGYEQYF. The gene calls are TRBV29-1 and TRBJ2-7; D is unresolved. The ends were cut back, 5 bases at V and 3 bases at J, with 8 bases in the middle. Germline loops: CDR1 SQVTM, CDR2 ANQGSEA. The CDR3 length is 11 residues.

Here the CDR3 reads CASSERAGSTDTQYF. Here the CDR3 DNA reads TGTGCCAGCAGTGAAAGAGCGGGAAGCACAGATACGCAGTATTTT. The chain carries TRBV6-1 and TRBJ2-3, with 7 bases matching TRBD2. There are 15 residues in the CDR3. With V trimmed by 2 bases and J by 0 bases, 2 bases remained unmatched. From germline, CDR1 is MNHNS and CDR2 SASEGT.

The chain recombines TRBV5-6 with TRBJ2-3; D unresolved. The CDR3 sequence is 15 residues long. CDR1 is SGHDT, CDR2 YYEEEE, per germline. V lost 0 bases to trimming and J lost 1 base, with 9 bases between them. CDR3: CASSLGPDRTDTQYF. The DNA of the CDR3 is TGTGCCAGCAGCTTGGGCCCAGATCGCACAGATACGCAGTATTTT.

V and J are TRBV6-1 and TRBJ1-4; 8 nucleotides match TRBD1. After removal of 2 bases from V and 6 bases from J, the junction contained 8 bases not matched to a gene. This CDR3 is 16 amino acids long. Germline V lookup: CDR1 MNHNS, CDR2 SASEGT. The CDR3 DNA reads TGTGCCAGCAGTGAACAGGGGGCGCGCATCTATGAAAAACTGTTTTTT. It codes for CASSEQGARIYEKLFF.